This T cell receptor (beta chain) stems from a study of molecular identifiers for immune sequencing clone quantification. Study summary: Replicates involved a five-way split of RNA from roughly 20,000 or 100,000 naive CD8 cells, with sequencing of four.

CDR3 length equals 13 residues. Trimming took 4 bases from V and 3 from J, leaving 10 bases between them. Germline V lookup: CDR1 MGHRA, CDR2 YSYEKL. Bulk TCR libraries used previously described methods and listed TCR primers. One entry per CDR3 protein, called by TCRdb with MiXCR from the PCR reads. The table includes 600,000 to 650,000 distinct CDR3 sequences, less than 20% detected once. This clonotype was picked up many times. Researchers sorted naive CD8 T cells as cells that were CD8+CD4-CCR7+CD45RA+. The sample consisted of naive CD8+ T cells from blood, with Jurkat cell RNA spiked in. Subset here: FACS-sorted CD8+CD4-CCR7+CD45RA+ naive T cells. The origin of this receptor is a human donor in good health. Some libraries in this study had Jurkat cell RNA spiked in. The chain recombines TRBV4-1 with TRBJ2-7; D is unclear. The CDR3 bases are TGCGCCAGCAGCCGAAGTATGGGCTACGAGCAGTACTTC. Translation: CASSRSMGYEQYF.